Below are 28 T cell receptor beta chains sequenced from a single sample in a study of blood T cell repertoires in COVID-19. This table comes from immunoSEQ multiplex PCR, and its TCRdb copy is limited to in-frame clones, with some not included. This table holds 200,000 or so clones, approximately 80% found once. Sequencing was performed on peripheral blood. These receptors all stem from an elderly woman with acute or convalescent COVID-19.

Many counts were recorded for this clone. This sequence joins TRBV6-6 and TRBJ2-7; D is unclear. The CDR3 runs 11 residues. Between the trimmed V and J ends, which lost 6 bases and 5 bases, there was a span of 8 bases. Germline CDR1 MNHNY, CDR2 SVGAGI (reference sequence). CDR3 loop: CASSLNNEQYF. The CDR3 DNA is TGTGCCAGCAGCCTTAATAACGAGCAGTACTTC.

J is TRBJ1-2 and V is TRBV21-1; the DNA was not compared with TRBD1, the D call given in the table. TRBV21-1 is assigned pseudogene status. The CDR3 sequence is 13 residues long. The CDR3 DNA follows: TGTGCCAGCAGCAAAAGGACAGACTATGGCTACACCTTC. Translated, it gives CASSKRTDYGYTF.

The V call is TRBV7-2, the J call TRBJ1-6; 8 bases are shared with TRBD1. This CDR3 region has 16 residues. Per germline, CDR1 SGHTA and CDR2 FQGNSA. The junction had 9 bases not matched to a gene; V was cut back by 1 base and J by 10 bases. CDR3 DNA: TGTGCCAGCAGCTTAGAGTCGAGACAGGGGATGTCACCCCTCCACTTT. It is translated as CASSLESRQGMSPLHF.

The genes are TRBV19 and TRBJ2-1; 9 nucleotides align to TRBD1. Germline V gene data show CDR1 as LNHDA and CDR2 as SQIVND (reference sequence). With V trimmed by 7 bases and J by 5 bases, 12 bases remained unmatched. The CDR3 is made up of 16 amino acids. CDR3 loop: CASTLAPGQGNNEQFF. The CDR3 coding sequence is TGTGCCAGTACCCTTGCACCGGGACAGGGAAACAATGAGCAGTTCTTC.

This clone was seen just once. This rearrangement joins TRBV5-4 to TRBJ2-1; D is possibly TRBD2 (6 bases). CDR1 and CDR2 from the germline V gene are SGHNT and YYREEE (reference sequence). The CDR3 has 15 amino acids. The germline V and J ends were trimmed by 1 base and 3 bases, with 11 bases remaining between them. DNA for the CDR3: TGTGCCAGCAGCTTGAGGGACTTCGGCTACAATGAGCAGTTCTTC. This sequence encodes CASSLRDFGYNEQFF.

The chain links TRBV19 to TRBJ2-5; D call uncertain. Germline V gene sequence: CDR1 LNHDA, CDR2 SQIVND (reference sequence). The V end was cut by 1 base, the J end by 5 bases, with 17 bases between. This CDR3 has 16 amino acids. The CDR3 DNA follows: TGTGCCAGTAGTATAGTCCCGAGAGCCACTGTGGAGACCCAGTACTTC. Protein sequence: CASSIVPRATVETQYF.

The rearrangement uses TRBV6-2 or TRBV6-3 and TRBJ2-2; 8 nucleotides line up with TRBD2. The CDR3 totals 15 residues. CDR1 is MNHEY and CDR2 is SVGEGT in the germline V gene. The trim removed 5 bases at V and 2 bases at J, leaving 4 bases unmatched. Here the CDR3 DNA reads TGTGCCAGCAGTCCGACTAGCGAAAACACCGGGGAGCTGTTTTTT. It specifies CASSPTSENTGELFF.

V usage is TRBV25-1 and J usage is TRBJ1-3; tentative D call: TRBD1 (5 bases). The CDR3 sequence is 17 residues long. V was pared by 1 base and J by 0 bases, with 13 bases between. Germline loops: CDR1 MGHDK, CDR2 SYGVNS. CDR3 sequence: CASSESGGADSGNTIYF. The DNA of the CDR3 is TGTGCCAGCAGTGAATCTGGTGGGGCGGACTCTGGAAACACCATATATTTT.

Comments on this clone: Different DNA sequences within this sample yield the same CDR3. The chain couples TRBV11-3 to TRBJ1-1; 7 positions match TRBD1. This CDR3 spans 12 amino acids. The J segment lost 8 bases and the V segment lost 0 bases, leaving 0 bases of the junction unmatched. Germline V gene lookup returns CDR1 SGHNT and CDR2 YENEEA. The CDR3 DNA is TGTGCCAGCAGCTTAGAACAGGGGGAAGCTTTCTTT. This translates into CASSLEQGEAFF.

This clone was detected a few times. The chain is built from TRBV7-3 and TRBJ2-1; 7 bases are a match to TRBD1. CDR3 length: 13 amino acids. J was trimmed by 7 bases and V by 5 bases; bases with no gene match: 5. Germline-derived CDR1 and CDR2 are SGHTA and FQGTGA. The CDR3 DNA follows: TGTGCCAGCAGCCCCCGGGACAGTAATGAGCAGTTCTTC. As protein: CASSPRDSNEQFF.

The CDR3 sequence: CASSVGGFNTGELFF. The DNA for the CDR3 is TGTGCCAGCAGTGTGGGAGGATTTAACACCGGGGAGCTGTTTTTT. The rearrangement uses TRBV2 and TRBJ2-2, with D maybe TRBD2 (6 bases). V was clipped by 4 bases and J by 2 bases, with 11 bases between them. The CDR3 is 15 residues long. Germline-derived CDR1 and CDR2 are SNHLY and FYNNEI.

The J gene is TRBJ1-4, the V gene TRBV2; 8 bases align to TRBD1. The CDR3 totals 14 residues. Trimming cost V 6 bases and J 8 bases; bases outside gene matches: 8. CDR1 is SNHLY and CDR2 is FYNNEI in the germline V gene. The DNA of the CDR3 is TGTGCCAGCAGGGACCCAGGGGGCGGGGAAAAACTGTTTTTT. Translating it yields CASRDPGGGEKLFF.

This clone was seen a handful of times. Other nucleotide sequences in the sample specify the same CDR3. V gene TRBV11-2 combines with J gene TRBJ2-7; the D is unclear. V was clipped by 3 bases and J by 3 bases, with 9 bases between them. The CDR3 is 13 amino acids. In germline, CDR1 is SGHAT, CDR2 FQNNGV. CDR3 protein: CASSFSPGYEQYF. The CDR3 bases are TGTGCCAGCAGCTTCTCCCCGGGCTACGAGCAGTACTTC.

The V and J genes are TRBV19 and TRBJ1-5; D is undetermined. Between the trimmed V and J ends, which lost 3 bases and 3 bases, there was a span of 12 bases. The CDR3 loop spans 15 amino acids. Germline V CDR1 and CDR2: LNHDA, SQIVND (reference sequence). CDR3 sequence reads: CASSISRGFNQPQHF. Written as DNA, the CDR3 is TGTGCCAGTAGTATCTCACGGGGTTTCAATCAGCCCCAGCATTTT.

The chain is built from TRBV3-1 (or the pseudogene TRBV3-2) and TRBJ2-5; D possibly corresponds to TRBD2 (6 bases). The CDR3 has 14 amino acids. The ends were cut back, 4 bases at V and 5 bases at J, with 14 bases in the middle. The germline gives CDR1 LGHDT, CDR2 YNNKEL (reference sequence). The CDR3 DNA sequence: TGTGCCAGCAGCCCACGGGGAGGATTTGAGACCCAGTACTTC. This encodes CASSPRGGFETQYF.

The chain couples TRBV7-3 to TRBJ2-6; 11 bases are shared with TRBD1. The CDR3 is 20 amino acids. The V gene end was trimmed by 5 bases and the J gene end by 4 bases; junction bases not matched to a gene: 16. CDR1 and CDR2 (germline): SGHTA, FQGTGA. CDR3 coding DNA: TGTGCCAGCAGCCTCCCCCTAGGGGGGACAGGGGGATTCGGGGCCAACGTCCTGACTTTC. Its protein product is CASSLPLGGTGGFGANVLTF.

V gene TRBV30 combines with J gene TRBJ1-2, with unresolved D. V was pared by 1 base and J by 4 bases, with 7 bases between. Germline V gene sequence: CDR1 GTSNPN, CDR2 SVGIG (reference sequence). This CDR3 is built from 12 residues. CDR3 loop: CAWSGEGYGYTF. The CDR3 region has the DNA TGTGCCTGGAGTGGTGAGGGCTATGGCTACACCTTC.

This rearrangement joins TRBV7-8 to TRBJ2-7; weak D call: TRBD2 (5 bases). Trimming removed 4 bases from V and 1 base from J, with 11 bases in between. CDR1 is SGHVS, CDR2 FQNEAQ, per germline. The CDR3 contains 14 residues. The CDR3 DNA follows: TGTGCCAGCAGCTCTTCAGCGGCTTCCTACGAGCAGTACTTC. Translating gives CASSSSAASYEQYF.

This rearrangement joins TRBV7-2 to TRBJ2-5, with D maybe TRBD1 (6 bases). V dropped 4 bases and J dropped 2 bases, with 17 bases sitting between them. Germline-derived CDR1 and CDR2 are SGHTA and FQGNSA. The CDR3 loop spans 16 amino acids. The DNA for the CDR3 is TGTGCCAGCAGCTGGGACACAGGACCGAAACAAGAGACCCAGTACTTC. Its translation: CASSWDTGPKQETQYF.

The chain joins TRBV5-1 to TRBJ2-1; 11 bases agree with TRBD1. This CDR3 region has 18 residues. The V segment lost 0 bases and the J segment 0 bases; nucleotides outside the gene matches: 5. Germline CDR1 reads SGHRS; CDR2 reads YFSETQ. This CDR3 reads CASSLVGQGALSYNEQFF. For the CDR3, the DNA is TGCGCCAGCAGCTTGGTCGGACAGGGGGCTCTCTCCTACAATGAGCAGTTCTTC.

This clone was counted between two and nine times. Sequence at one end of the junction differs from germline and may be a read error. This sequence joins TRBV11-1 and TRBJ2-1; D perhaps matches TRBD2 (5 bases). The CDR3 has 12 residues. Germline lookup yields CDR1 SGHAT and CDR2 FQDESV (reference sequence). CDR3 in DNA: TGTGCCAGCAGCTTAGTTAACGGGGAGTCACTCTTC. Residues: CASSLVNGESLF.

This chain joins TRBV3-1 (or the pseudogene TRBV3-2) and TRBJ1-3; D may be TRBD1 (5 bases). The V and J ends lost 1 base and 4 bases respectively, with 8 bases between them. Germline V gene data show CDR1 as LGHDT and CDR2 as YNNKEL (reference sequence). The CDR3 has 14 amino acids. CDR3 sequence reads: CASSQGQTGNTIYF. CDR3 nucleotides: TGTGCCAGCAGCCAAGGACAGACGGGAAACACCATATATTTT.

The chain recombines TRBV7-8 with TRBJ1-1; 9 positions agree with TRBD1. V dropped 5 bases and J dropped 5; count of bases not matched to a gene: 9. The CDR3 sequence is 15 residues long. The germline V gene encodes CDR1 SGHVS and CDR2 FQNEAQ. CDR3 coding DNA: TGTGCCAGCAGCCCCCAAGGACAGGGGCATACTGAAGCTTTCTTT. Protein sequence: CASSPQGQGHTEAFF.

CDR3 region: CASSQDATGGRQPQHF. CDR3 DNA sequence: TGCGCCAGCAGCCAAGATGCGACAGGGGGACGGCAGCCCCAGCATTTT. The chain links TRBV4-3 to TRBJ1-5; TRBD1 matches at 9 bases. The CDR3 contains 16 residues. Unmatched junction bases numbered 7, after V lost 0 bases and J lost 7 bases. Looked up from germline, CDR1 is LGHNA and CDR2 is YSLEER.

V usage is TRBV30 and J usage is TRBJ1-1; D is undetermined. The CDR3 length is 13 residues. The V end was cut by 3 bases, the J end by 3 bases, with 11 bases between. Germline V gene sequence: CDR1 GTSNPN, CDR2 SVGIG (reference sequence). The CDR3 bases are TGTGCCTGGAGCATGGGGAGTGACACTGAAGCTTTCTTT. Translating gives CAWSMGSDTEAFF.

The V and J genes are TRBV6-6 and TRBJ1-4; D possibly corresponds to TRBD1 (6 bases). Looked up from germline, CDR1 is MNHNY and CDR2 is SVGAGI (reference sequence). With 8 bases removed from V and 5 bases from J, the gap between germline ends came to 12 bases. CDR3 length: 13 residues. The CDR3, as DNA: TGTGCCAGCTTACAGGGTGGGAATGAAAAACTGTTTTTT. Its protein product is CASLQGGNEKLFF.

V and J are TRBV6-2 or TRBV6-3 and TRBJ1-4; 8 positions agree with TRBD1. V dropped 4 bases and J dropped 7; count of bases not matched to a gene: 11. The CDR3 runs 16 residues. Germline V gene sequence: CDR1 MNHEY, CDR2 SVGEGT. The CDR3 region is CASSSPGGAGTEKLFF. The CDR3 coding sequence is TGTGCCAGCAGTTCGCCAGGGGGCGCGGGCACTGAAAAACTGTTTTTT.

This sequence joins TRBV30 and TRBJ1-1, with unresolved D. Trimming left V 0 bases short and J 1 base short, with 9 bases between. Germline V gene sequence: CDR1 GTSNPN, CDR2 SVGIG (reference sequence). This CDR3 comprises 14 residues. As DNA, the CDR3 is TGTGCCTGGAGTGTAATACACCAGAACACTGAAGCTTTCTTT. It specifies CAWSVIHQNTEAFF.